The 16 T cell receptor beta chains reported below all come from one sample, sequenced in a study of siplizumab effects on memory and regulatory T cells. The data were produced by immunoSEQ multiplex PCR, yet TCRdb's version contains in-frame clones alone and is incomplete. Of roughly 120,000 clones listed, roughly 92% are singletons. The sequencing sample was made of CD4+ T cells sorted from blood. The receptor source for this set is a human donor in good health.

The CDR3 here is CASSRDRVAGELFF. CDR3 DNA: TGTGCCAGCAGCCGGGACAGGGTGGCCGGGGAGCTGTTTTTT. J is TRBJ2-2 and V is TRBV27; 9 nucleotides match TRBD1. The CDR3 is made up of 14 amino acids. Trimming cost V 6 bases and J 6 bases; bases outside gene matches: 5. In germline, CDR1 is MNHEY, CDR2 SMNVEV (reference sequence).

J is TRBJ1-5 and V is TRBV20-1; D call uncertain. The CDR3 spans 10 residues. Trimming removed 6 bases at V and 11 bases at J, with 11 bases between. Per germline, CDR1 DFQATT and CDR2 SNEGSKA (reference sequence). The CDR3 DNA sequence: TGCAGTGCGGCTGCAGAGACCCAGCATTTT. It codes for CSAAAETQHF.

J is TRBJ1-2 and V is TRBV6-1, with a weak D call TRBD1 (6 bases). Trimming cost V 2 bases and J 6 bases, with 7 bases left between them. The CDR3 extends over 12 amino acids. CDR1 is MNHNS and CDR2 is SASEGT in the germline V gene. CDR3 bases: TGTGCCAGCAGTGAAAGGGACAATGGCTACACCTTC. Translating gives CASSERDNGYTF.

V usage is TRBV10-3 and J usage is TRBJ1-1; D ambiguous. Trimming cost V 8 bases and J 1 base, with 5 bases left between them. The CDR3 extends over 11 amino acids. Germline V CDR1 and CDR2: ENHRY, SYGVKD. CDR3 nucleotide sequence: TGTGCCATCGGCGAGAACACTGAAGCTTTCTTT. This sequence encodes CAIGENTEAFF.

This clone was found a few times. The junction shows a germline mismatch at one end, possibly a read error. The V gene is TRBV7-7, the J gene TRBJ2-3; perhaps D is TRBD1 or TRBD2 (5 bases each). The germline gives CDR1 SSHAT, CDR2 FNYEAQ (reference sequence). The CDR3 sequence is 12 residues long. CDR3 protein: CASSSAGTTQYF. CDR3 bases: TGTGCTAGCAGCTCAGCCGGGACTACGCAGTATTTT.

The chain is built from TRBV9 and TRBJ1-2; D is ambiguous. V lost 4 bases and J lost 5, with 6 bases in between. CDR3 length: 11 residues. Germline V CDR1 and CDR2: SGDLS, YYNGEE. CDR3 in DNA: TGTGCCAGCAGCATGGAGTATGGCTACACCTTC. It translates to CASSMEYGYTF.

Points on this clone: A junction end diverges from the germline sequence, so it may reflect a read error. This rearrangement joins TRBV20-1 to TRBJ2-1; D tentatively fits TRBD1 or TRBD2 (5 bases each). The germline CDR1 and CDR2 sequences are DFQATT and SNEGSKA (reference sequence). The CDR3 is 9 residues long. The CDR3 DNA is TGCAGTGCTTCCGGGGCCGAACTCTTC. Encoded protein: CSASGAELF.

This clone occurred a few times. V usage is TRBV19 and J usage is TRBJ2-7; D unclear. V lost 7 bases to trimming and J lost 3 bases, with 10 bases between them. This CDR3 has 12 residues. Looked up from germline, CDR1 is LNHDA and CDR2 is SQIVND (reference sequence). The CDR3 region has the DNA TGTGCCAGTAATAACGGAGACTACGAGCAGTACTTC. Its protein is CASNNGDYEQYF.

V gene TRBV6-7 combines with J gene TRBJ2-6, with D unresolved. TRBV6-7 is an open reading frame, and its role is uncertain. V shed 2 bases and J shed 3 bases, with 20 bases lying between them. The CDR3 loop spans 19 amino acids. The DNA of the CDR3 is TGTGCCAGCAGTTACATTTTCGGACCTACCCTCGTTGGGGCCAACGTCCTGACTTTC. It specifies CASSYIFGPTLVGANVLTF.

This chain connects TRBV19 to TRBJ2-5; possible D gene TRBD2, 5 bases. CDR1 LNHDA and CDR2 SQIVND come from the germline V gene (reference sequence). The CDR3 length is 13 residues. V lost 5 bases and J lost 5, with 12 bases in between. In nucleotides, the CDR3 is TGTGCCAGTAGTTTCGGGATAGGGGAGACCCAGTACTTC. This encodes CASSFGIGETQYF.

J is TRBJ1-1 and V is TRBV4-1; 7 bases line up with TRBD1. This CDR3 has 19 residues. Germline lookup yields CDR1 MGHRA and CDR2 YSYEKL. V dropped 0 bases and J dropped 0; count of bases not matched to a gene: 13. As DNA, the CDR3 is TGCGCCAGCAGCCAAGACCAATGGGGACAGACCGACATGAACACTGAAGCTTTCTTT. Translated, it gives CASSQDQWGQTDMNTEAFF.

The chain couples TRBV7-6 to TRBJ2-3, with 11 bases matching TRBD2. Germline V gene lookup returns CDR1 SGHVS and CDR2 FNYEAQ. The length of the CDR3 is 18 residues. The V and J ends lost 6 bases and 2 bases, in that order; junction bases with no gene match: 13. The CDR3 loop reads CASSDPPGTSGHTDTQYF. CDR3 nucleotide sequence: TGTGCCAGCAGTGACCCCCCCGGGACTAGCGGACACACAGATACGCAGTATTTT.

This chain uses TRBV6-5 with TRBJ2-7; 8 bases are shared with TRBD2. The V gene's germline CDR1 is MNHEY and CDR2 SVGAGI. V gave up 8 bases and J gave up 4 bases; unmatched junction bases: 4. CDR3 length equals 12 residues. In DNA, the CDR3 is TGTGCCAGCCGGGGGGGATCATACGAGCAGTACTTC. Amino acid sequence: CASRGGSYEQYF.

The chain joins TRBV19 to TRBJ2-4, with 10 bases that match TRBD1. V trimming: 6 bases; J trimming: 6 bases; junction bases outside the gene matches: 11. The germline V gene has CDR1 LNHDA and CDR2 SQIVND (reference sequence). This CDR3 spans 16 amino acids. Here the CDR3 reads CASSPGGTGVGNIQYF. CDR3 DNA: TGTGCCAGTAGCCCGGGGGGGACAGGGGTTGGAAACATTCAGTACTTC.

The J gene is TRBJ1-4, the V gene TRBV29-1; D call uncertain. The CDR3 sequence is 13 residues long. The V gene's germline CDR1 is SQVTM and CDR2 ANQGSEA. The CDR3 sequence: CSGRVGIREKLFF. The CDR3 DNA follows: TGCAGTGGAAGGGTGGGTATCCGCGAAAAACTGTTTTTT.

CDR3 sequence (DNA): TGTGCCAGCAGCCCAGGTGGTCCAGGGTACAATGAGCAGTTCTTC. Protein product: CASSPGGPGYNEQFF. The chain couples TRBV7-3 to TRBJ2-1; weak D call: TRBD1 (5 bases). Germline V gene data show CDR1 as SGHTA and CDR2 as FQGTGA. V dropped 5 bases and J dropped 4 bases, with 15 bases sitting between them. The CDR3 length is 15 residues. The variable domain in full, completed from reference TRBV7-3 and TRBJ2-1, reads GAGVSQTPSNKVTEKGKYVELRCDPISGHTALYWYRQSLGQGPEFLIYFQGTGAADDSGLPNDRFFAVRPEGSVSTLKIQRTERGDSAVYLCASSPGGPGYNEQFFGPGTRLTVL.